This T cell receptor beta chain originates from a study of T-cell memory formation after mild COVID-19 (dated by TCRdb to the early 2020s). About the investigation overall: Most TCR sequence clusters were specific to one of the two donors. The cohort comprised two young, previously healthy adult volunteers, one female and one male. In two donors, T-cell clones that expanded and contracted after mild COVID-19 were tracked by sequencing TCRalpha and TCRbeta repertoires over time.

PBMCs were isolated by Ficoll-Paque density gradient centrifugation. The germline V gene (reference sequence) specifies DFQATT as CDR1 and SNEGSKA as CDR2. Trimming takes 3 bases from V and 0 bases from J, and the germline ends sit 12 bases apart. The CDR3 goes from the cysteine to the phenylalanine over 14 residues. This entry keeps only the CDR3 DNA: 42 bases, framed from base 1. The reads were generated on an Illumina NovaSeq 6000. cDNA libraries for TCRalpha and TCRbeta were prepared by 5'RACE using constant-segment primers, with sample barcodes and unique molecular identifiers added. RNA was extracted from every sample with Trizol reagent. Libraries were amplified in two PCR steps, with a second sample barcode and Illumina TruSeq adapters added in the second step. Sequencing of libraries was performed on an Illumina NovaSeq with 2 x 150 bp paired-end reads. Per the authors' processing: The reads were demultiplexed and collapsed into UMI-guided consensus sequences using migec v1.2.7. Using mixcr v2.1.11, UMI consensuses were aligned to TRA and TRB V and J templates and then assembled into clonotypes. Expanded or contracted clonotypes were those called significant by both edgeR and NoisET, with noise models trained on biological replicates. For edgeR calls, a false discovery rate-adjusted p below 0.01 and a log2 fold-change threshold of 1 were applied. As an exploratory analysis of dynamics, max-normalized trajectories of the 1000 most abundant clonotypes were examined by PCA with hierarchical clustering. Separately sequenced CD4+ and CD8+ repertoires were used to assign the CD4 or CD8 phenotype of responding clones. TCRdb itself trimmed the public reads at Q25 with fastp, ran MiXCR and retained productive beta chains. CDR3 protein duplicates are merged, each entry listing the most common genes and DNA. TCRdb's processing, not the study's, gives the V and J calls here. The sample table lists roughly 100,000 distinct CDR3 sequences, approximately 13% of them with a count of one. About 27% of the sample goes to the ten largest clones.

Summary of the overall study and its limitations: Contracting CD4+ clones were located mainly in the CM and EM memory subsets, whereas CD8+ clones were found to be enriched in EMRA. The second-wave clones that peaked on day 37 were not confirmed to be SARS-CoV-2 specific. Some responding clones were detected in pre-infection memory, which suggested that pre-existing cross-reactive memory T cells had joined the SARS-CoV-2 response. From day 15 to 85, contracting clones showed balanced CD4/CD8 phenotypes, whereas a second wave of clones that expanded from day 15 to 37 leaned towards CD4+. Only a couple of mild cases were covered by the study, and larger cohorts that include severe cases with pre-infection samples were considered necessary.

This clonotype was counted between two and nine times. Its antigen target is currently unknown. The sample holds no much larger clone one base away, and base qualities are not on file. Sequences were obtained from PBMCs or a T cell subset sorted from them (not recorded which). This TCR derives from an adult woman who had mild COVID-19 (a few samples of this study predate the infection). The sample titles of this study are shuffled in the database, so cell type and time point are left out; the donor was told from shared clones. The V and J genes are TRBV20-1 and TRBJ2-7; a weak D assignment points to TRBD2 (5 bases agree). The CDR3 loop reads CSASYGVSSYEQYF. The nucleotide sequence reads TGCAGTGCTAGTTACGGGGTAAGCTCCTACGAGCAGTACTTC.